The 17 T cell receptor beta chains below come from one sample, sequenced in a study of T cells in Graves' hyperthyroidism and ophthalmopathy. RNA transcripts gave rise to amplified TCR beta CDR3 regions. Using the HTBI primer set, a first-round RT-PCR was run on the TCR CDR3. Using its own MiXCR run on the multiplex PCR reads, TCRdb lists one record per CDR3 protein. The repertoire consists of approximately 380,000 distinct CDR3 sequences, with roughly 20% occurring once and the leading ten covering around two fifths. Sequenced input: blood. Source of these receptors: a man younger than 35 with Graves' ophthalmopathy.

This clonotype was observed a few times. This CDR3 is CASSLGARNYGYTF. The CDR3 nucleotides read TGCGCCAGCAGCTTGGGTGCCAGGAACTATGGCTACACCTTC. The rearrangement joins TRBV5-1 to TRBJ1-2, with D unresolved. V lost 0 bases and J 2 bases, leaving 8 bases between the germline ends. Germline V CDR1 and CDR2: SGHRS, YFSETQ. CDR3 length: 14 residues.

This clonotype was observed a handful of times. The rearrangement uses TRBV2 and TRBJ2-1; D unclear. This CDR3 contains 14 residues. Germline lookup yields CDR1 SNHLY and CDR2 FYNNEI. Trimming removed 5 bases at V and 8 bases at J, with 16 bases between. The DNA of the CDR3 is TGTGCCAGCAGTCAAAGTGCTTTTCAGCATGAGCAGTTCTTC. Translated, it gives CASSQSAFQHEQFF.

This clonotype came up a few times. The chain employs TRBV7-9 and TRBJ2-3; D might be TRBD1 (6 bases). The CDR3 has 15 amino acids. Germline V CDR1 and CDR2: SEHNR, FQNEAQ (reference sequence). V lost 1 base and J 2 bases, leaving 10 bases between the germline ends. The CDR3, as DNA: TGTGCCAGCAGCTTAGGCGGACAGCCCACAGATACGCAGTATTTT. Protein sequence: CASSLGGQPTDTQYF.

This clonotype came up a few times. The V call is TRBV20-1, the J call TRBJ1-5; D remains unclear. CDR1 is DFQATT, CDR2 SNEGSKA, per germline (reference sequence). The CDR3 loop spans 12 amino acids. Trimming took 6 bases from V and 3 from J, leaving 9 bases between them. In nucleotides, the CDR3 is TGCAGTGCCCAGACATACAATCAGCCCCAGCATTTT. This gives the protein CSAQTYNQPQHF.

This clonotype was counted many times. The chain is built from TRBV5-1 and TRBJ1-6, with 7 bases lining up with TRBD1. Trimming at V came to 2 bases and at J to 6 bases, leaving 5 bases not matched to a gene. This CDR3 has 15 residues. CDR1 is SGHRS, CDR2 YFSETQ, per germline. This chain's CDR3 is CASSLQGSGNSPLHF. CDR3 coding DNA: TGCGCCAGCAGCTTACAGGGGAGTGGTAATTCACCCCTCCACTTT. The entire variable domain, with the rest obtained from reference TRBV5-1 and TRBJ1-6, is as follows: KAGVTQTPRYLIKTRGQQVTLSCSPISGHRSVSWYQQTPGQGLQFLFEYFSETQRNKGNFPGRFSGRQFSNSRSEMNVSTLELGDSALYLCASSLQGSGNSPLHFGNGTRLTVT.

This clonotype was observed at least ten times. The genes are TRBV2 and TRBJ1-5; D call uncertain. CDR1 is SNHLY and CDR2 is FYNNEI in the germline V gene. CDR3 length equals 14 residues. The germline V and J ends were trimmed by 1 base and 4 bases, with 8 bases remaining between them. This CDR3 is CASSEDGENQPQHF. The CDR3 region has the DNA TGTGCCAGCAGTGAAGACGGGGAGAATCAGCCCCAGCATTTT. Full variable domain (remainder filled in from reference TRBV2 and TRBJ1-5): EPEVTQTPSHQVTQMGQEVILRCVPISNHLYFYWYRQILGQKVEFLVSFYNNEISEKSEIFDDQFSVERPDGSNFTLKIRSTKLEDSAMYFCASSEDGENQPQHFGDGTRLSIL.

The J gene is TRBJ1-5, the V gene TRBV19, with 9 bases identical to TRBD1. CDR3 length: 17 amino acids. Germline lookup yields CDR1 LNHDA and CDR2 SQIVND (reference sequence). V dropped 4 bases and J dropped 0; count of bases not matched to a gene: 7. CDR3 loop: CASSTGQGWNSNQPQHF. DNA of the CDR3: TGTGCCAGTAGTACTGGACAGGGGTGGAATAGCAATCAGCCCCAGCATTTT.

The chain links TRBV2 to TRBJ1-3; 7 bases are a match to TRBD1. Germline loops: CDR1 SNHLY, CDR2 FYNNEI. The CDR3 runs 14 residues. V gave up 6 bases and J gave up 4 bases; unmatched junction bases: 6. CDR3 sequence: CASRRQGLGNTIYF. CDR3 DNA: TGTGCCAGCAGACGACAGGGTTTAGGAAACACCATATATTTT. The whole variable domain, filled in from reference TRBV2 and TRBJ1-3, reads EPEVTQTPSHQVTQMGQEVILRCVPISNHLYFYWYRQILGQKVEFLVSFYNNEISEKSEIFDDQFSVERPDGSNFTLKIRSTKLEDSAMYFCASRRQGLGNTIYFGEGSWLTVV.

This clonotype was observed many times. The rearrangement joins TRBV28 to TRBJ2-7, with D possibly being TRBD1 (6 bases). Germline V CDR1 and CDR2: MDHEN, SYDVKM. The CDR3 is made up of 15 amino acids. The germline V and J ends were trimmed by 4 bases and 0 bases, with 13 bases remaining between them. The CDR3 spells CASSSGGAVSYEQYF. As DNA, the CDR3 is TGTGCCAGCAGTTCTGGGGGCGCCGTCTCCTACGAGCAGTACTTC.

This clonotype was recorded at least ten times. The rearrangement joins TRBV7-9 to TRBJ2-7; 10 nucleotides match TRBD2. CDR1 and CDR2 (germline): SEHNR, FQNEAQ (reference sequence). The ends lost 2 bases at V and 2 bases at J; junction bases unmatched: 0. CDR3 length equals 14 residues. CDR3 residues: CASSLSGGAYEQYF. Written as DNA, the CDR3 is TGTGCCAGCAGCTTAAGCGGGGGGGCCTACGAGCAGTACTTC.

The chain couples TRBV28 to TRBJ1-4; D perhaps matches TRBD1 (5 bases). The ends were cut back, 5 bases at V and 2 bases at J, with 15 bases in the middle. Germline assignment: CDR1 MDHEN and CDR2 SYDVKM. The CDR3 extends over 16 amino acids. CDR3 bases: TGTGCCAGCAGTCCCTCCGGGGCCGCGACTAATGAAAAACTGTTTTTT. Encoded protein: CASSPSGAATNEKLFF.

The rearrangement uses TRBV20-1 and TRBJ2-1; TRBD2 agrees at 11 bases. The germline gives CDR1 DFQATT, CDR2 SNEGSKA (reference sequence). The CDR3 totals 15 residues. V was pared by 0 bases and J by 7 bases, with 5 bases of the junction left unmatched. Written as DNA, the CDR3 is TGCAGTGCTAGAGAATGGACTAGCGGGTATAATGAGCAGTTCTTC. Its protein is CSAREWTSGYNEQFF.

The chain combines TRBV7-9 with TRBJ2-1, with 11 bases matching TRBD2. V lost 5 bases and J lost 9; bases outside the gene matches: 18. CDR3 length equals 18 residues. Germline loops: CDR1 SEHNR, CDR2 FQNEAQ (reference sequence). The CDR3 spells CASSVRSSGGGAGGEQFF. CDR3 DNA sequence: TGTGCCAGCAGCGTCCGAAGTAGCGGGGGGGGGGCGGGGGGTGAGCAGTTCTTC.

The table lists this clonotype with many counts. The chain couples TRBV2 to TRBJ1-1; the D gene is possibly TRBD1 (5 bases). Between the trimmed V and J ends, which lost 2 bases and 3 bases, there was a span of 7 bases. The CDR3 has 13 residues. Germline CDR1 and CDR2: SNHLY and FYNNEI. CDR3 sequence reads: CASSESQDTEAFF. CDR3 coding DNA: TGTGCCAGCAGTGAATCACAGGACACTGAAGCTTTCTTT.

This clonotype has ten or more counts. The rearrangement links TRBV12-5 to TRBJ2-1; TRBD2 matches at 13 bases. Looked up from germline, CDR1 is LGHNT and CDR2 is FRNRAP. J was trimmed by 9 bases and V by 5 bases; bases with no gene match: 7. This CDR3 comprises 15 residues. The CDR3 nucleotides are TGTGCTAGTGGTATGGGACTAGCGGGGTGGAGTGAGCAGTTCTTC. Residues: CASGMGLAGWSEQFF.

There are many counts of this clonotype. The chain couples TRBV7-2 to TRBJ2-3; no definite D call. With 1 base removed from V and 8 bases from J, the gap between germline ends came to 7 bases. CDR1 and CDR2 from the germline V gene are SGHTA and FQGNSA. The CDR3 spans 12 residues. The CDR3 loop is CASSLDWGTQYF. CDR3 DNA: TGTGCCAGCAGCTTAGACTGGGGTACGCAGTATTTT.

A few counts support this clonotype. The rearrangement uses TRBV6-5 and TRBJ2-5; perhaps TRBD1 as D (5 bases). Between the trimmed V and J ends, which lost 4 bases and 13 bases, there was a span of 13 bases. Germline loops: CDR1 MNHEY, CDR2 SVGAGI. The CDR3 sequence is 11 residues long. The CDR3 sequence: CASSSLDITYF. CDR3 sequence (DNA): TGTGCCAGCAGTTCTTTGGACATTACGTACTTC.